Listed below are T cell receptor beta chains from one sample, sequenced in a study of blood T cells in healthy people across ages. TCRdb called the 5' RACE reads again in MiXCR, with one record for every CDR3 protein. The data show hundreds of thousands of distinct CDR3 sequences, with 46% seen just once and 15% to 20% held by the top ten. Source material: blood. The source of these receptors is a man older than 75 in good health. The CDR3 runs from the conserved cysteine through the conserved F or W. Fields, in order: J gene, V gene, clone size, D gene, CDR3 DNA, CDR3 protein. The D gene is left open where the match is weak. The size of a clone is reported for some rows only, either as once, few or many, or as a class for expanded clones.

TRBJ2-1 | TRBV20-1 | NA | NA | TGCAGTGGCCACCGCGTGGGGGCCTACGAGCAGTTCTTC | CSGHRVGAYEQFF
TRBJ2-1 | TRBV27 | few | TRBD2 | TGTGCCAGCAGTTCCTTAGCGGGAGGGCCCCACAATGAGCAGTTCTTC | CASSSLAGGPHNEQFF
TRBJ2-3 | TRBV18 | NA | NA | TGTGCCAGCTCACCACTTGCACAGGGCGTGATGGATACGCAGTATTTT | CASSPLAQGVMDTQYF
TRBJ1-5 | TRBV6-2/TRBV6-3 | NA | NA | TGTGCCAGCAGTCGCCTTATGTCAGGGGTCAATCAGCCCCAGCATTTT | CASSRLMSGVNQPQHF
TRBJ2-5 | TRBV20-1 | few | NA | TGCAGTGCTAGTACTTCGGGGGCAGAGACCCAGTACTTC | CSASTSGAETQYF
TRBJ2-7 | TRBV12-3/TRBV12-4 | NA | NA | TGTGCCAGCAGGCCGGGCGCTACCTACGAGCAGTACTTC | CASRPGATYEQYF
TRBJ1-1 | TRBV20-1 | NA | TRBD1 | TGCAGTGCTAGAGATATATCGGGGACAGGGGGCCTGTCGACTGAAGCTTTCTTT | CSARDISGTGGLSTEAFF
TRBJ2-1 | TRBV7-2 | NA | TRBD2 | TGTGCCAGCAGCTTGCTAGCGGGATGGGGGTATGAGCAGTTCTTC | CASSLLAGWGYEQFF
TRBJ2-7 | TRBV7-2 | once | NA | TGTGCCAGCAGCCGCCGGACAGAAAAGTACGAGCAGTACTTC | CASSRRTEKYEQYF
TRBJ2-5 | TRBV7-2 | NA | NA | TGTGCCAGCAGTGATCAGGGCGAGGAGACCCAGTACTTC | CASSDQGEETQYF
TRBJ2-3 | TRBV7-2 | once | NA | TGTGCCAGCAGCCTAGGGGGCCAAGCGCCTAGCGAGTATTTT | CASSLGGQAPSEYF
TRBJ1-3 | TRBV21-1 | NA | NA | TGTGCCAGCAGCAATTGGAATTTGGACAATCCTGGAAACACCACATATTTT | CASSNWNLDNPGNTTYF
TRBJ2-3 | TRBV20-1 | NA | TRBD1 | TGCAGTGCTAGGGGAGGACAGGGGCGAACAGATACGCAGTATTTT | CSARGGQGRTDTQYF
TRBJ2-5 | TRBV29-1 | few | NA | TGCAGCGTTGACGGGGTCGGGTGGGGAGAGACCCAGTACTTC | CSVDGVGWGETQYF
TRBJ2-3 | TRBV28 | few | NA | TGTGCCAGCAGAATAACAGGGTATCGAGGAGATACGCAGTATTTT | CASRITGYRGDTQYF
TRBJ1-5 | TRBV15 | NA | NA | TGTGCCACCAGCAGAGTCCCCGGTCAGCCCCAGCATTTT | CATSRVPGQPQHF
TRBJ2-7 | TRBV29-1 | once | NA | TGCAGCGCCGGACAGAACTACGAGCAGTACTTC | CSAGQNYEQYF
TRBJ2-7 | TRBV5-5 | NA | NA | TGTGCCAGCAGCTTGGGCGTTTCTAGCGACTACGAGCAGTACTTC | CASSLGVSSDYEQYF
TRBJ2-5 | TRBV5-1 | NA | NA | TGCGCCAGCAGCTTGGAACGGCTCGGCGAGGACCAGTACTTC | CASSLERLGEDQYF
TRBJ1-4 | TRBV14 | once | NA | TGTGCCAGCAGCCAAGGCAGCCGAAAACTGTTTTTT | CASSQGSRKLFF
TRBJ2-7 | TRBV6-2/TRBV6-3 | NA | NA | TGTGCCAGCATCCGGGCCTCCCAAAGGCACGAGCAGTACTTC | CASIRASQRHEQYF
TRBJ1-4 | TRBV4-2 | few | TRBD1 | TGTGCCAGCAGCCACCAGGGGACAGGGGGCGCGACTAATGAAAAACTGTTTTTT | CASSHQGTGGATNEKLFF
TRBJ2-7 | TRBV20-1 | NA | NA | TGCAGTGCTAGGTCGGGGTTCCATTACGAGCAGTACTTC | CSARSGFHYEQYF
TRBJ2-7 | TRBV7-3 | many | NA | TGTGCCAGCAGCTTAAGCTCCGGGTCTGACGAGCAGTACTTC | CASSLSSGSDEQYF
TRBJ2-3 | TRBV7-2 | NA | TRBD2 | TGTGCCAGCAGCTTCCCAGCGGGAAGCACAGATACGCAGTATTTT | CASSFPAGSTDTQYF
TRBJ2-1 | TRBV12-3/TRBV12-4 | NA | TRBD2 | TGTGCCAGCAGCCCCCAGCGGGGGACTCGGCACAATGAGCAGTTCTTC | CASSPQRGTRHNEQFF
TRBJ2-3 | TRBV20-1 | few | TRBD2 | TGCAGTGCTAGTCTAGCGGGTCCAGATACGCAGTATTTT | CSASLAGPDTQYF
TRBJ1-5 | TRBV29-1 | NA | NA | TGCAGCGCCTCGACAGAGGGCAATCAGCCCCAGCATTTT | CSASTEGNQPQHF
TRBJ2-5 | TRBV7-2 | NA | NA | TGTGCCAGCAGCTTAGAGAGGGGGTCGGGCGAGACCCAGTACTTC | CASSLERGSGETQYF
TRBJ2-1 | TRBV7-9 | NA | TRBD2 | TGTGCCAGCAGCTTAGTTAGCGGGAGTACCGATGAGCAGTTCTTC | CASSLVSGSTDEQFF
TRBJ1-5 | TRBV6-2/TRBV6-3 | many | NA | TGTGCCAGCAGCGAGACAAATAGCAATCAGCCCCAGCATTTT | CASSETNSNQPQHF
TRBJ2-7 | TRBV28 | NA | NA | TGTGCCAGCAGTACCGGGACAAGGCTCTACGAGCAGTACTTC | CASSTGTRLYEQYF
TRBJ2-3 | TRBV12-3/TRBV12-4 | NA | TRBD2 | TGTGCCAGCACCCCACCCCGGACTAGCGGGAACCCGGTGCAGTATTTT | CASTPPRTSGNPVQYF
TRBJ2-1 | TRBV10-3 | NA | NA | TGTGCCATCAGTGAGTCGAACTTAAACTACAATGAGCAGTTCTTC | CAISESNLNYNEQFF
TRBJ1-3 | TRBV20-1 | NA | NA | TGCAGTGCTCAAGGGGGGGCCTCTCGAAACACCATATATTTT | CSAQGGASRNTIYF
TRBJ2-5 | TRBV27 | few | TRBD1 | TGTGCCAGCAGTTACAGGGGGTGGCAGACCCAGTACTTC | CASSYRGWQTQYF
TRBJ2-1 | TRBV10-3 | many | TRBD1 | TGTGCCATCGGACAGGGAAAGTATGAGCAGTTCTTC | CAIGQGKYEQFF
TRBJ2-1 | TRBV11-3 | few | TRBD2 | TGTGCCAGCCGGGGGGAAGTAACCTACAATGAGCAGTTCTTC | CASRGEVTYNEQFF
TRBJ2-6 | TRBV29-1 | NA | TRBD1 | TGCAGCGTTGACGTACCTCGGACAGGGGGCCCTTCTGGGGCCAACGTCCTGACTTTC | CSVDVPRTGGPSGANVLTF
TRBJ2-3 | TRBV20-1 | NA | TRBD2 | TGCAGTGCCCTACGTCTAGCGGGAGATACGCAGTATTTT | CSALRLAGDTQYF
TRBJ2-5 | TRBV5-1 | few | TRBD2 | TGCGCCAGCAGCCCCGGGACTAGGGGCGAGACCCAGTACTTC | CASSPGTRGETQYF
TRBJ1-1 | TRBV12-3/TRBV12-4 | many | TRBD1 | TGTGCCAGCAGTCTGGACAGGCCTGAAGCTTTCTTT | CASSLDRPEAFF
TRBJ2-4 | TRBV12-3/TRBV12-4 | once | TRBD2 | TGTGCCAGCAGTCCAGGACTAGCGGGAGTATACATTCAGTACTTC | CASSPGLAGVYIQYF
TRBJ1-1 | TRBV7-2 | NA | TRBD1 | TGTGCCAGCAGCCCCGCGACAGGGGCGTCTGAAGCTTTCTTT | CASSPATGASEAFF
TRBJ2-5 | TRBV7-6 | NA | TRBD1 | TGTGCCAGCAGCCAAGGGACAGGGAGGCACAATGAGCAGTACTTC | CASSQGTGRHNEQYF
TRBJ2-2 | TRBV9 | NA | TRBD2 | TGTGCCAGCAGCGCACAGACTAGCCGGAGCACCGGGGAGCTGTTTTTT | CASSAQTSRSTGELFF
TRBJ2-5 | TRBV28 | NA | TRBD2 | TGTGCCAGCAGGATACCGGGACTAGAAGAGACCCAGTACTTC | CASRIPGLEETQYF
TRBJ1-2 | TRBV29-1 | many | NA | TGCAGCGTTGCCGATACAGGGATTAACTATGGCTACACCTTC | CSVADTGINYGYTF
TRBJ2-1 | TRBV7-7 | NA | TRBD1 | TGTGCTAGCAGCGCTGGGACAGGGGGAAAGAATGAGCAGTTCTTC | CASSAGTGGKNEQFF
TRBJ2-1 | TRBV20-1 | NA | TRBD2 | TGCAGTGCTAGAGAATTCGGCGGGAGTAGGGATGAGCAGTTCTTC | CSAREFGGSRDEQFF
TRBJ2-2 | TRBV7-6 | NA | NA | TGTGCCAGCAGCTTGCGCGCGTCGAACACCGGGGAGCTGTTTTTT | CASSLRASNTGELFF
TRBJ2-1 | TRBV20-1 | NA | TRBD2 | TGCAGTGCTAGACCAATTAGCGGGAGCGTTCGCGAGCAGTTCTTC | CSARPISGSVREQFF
TRBJ2-5 | TRBV7-3 | NA | NA | TGTGCCAGCAGCTCCTACGGGTCCCGGGAGACCCAGTACTTC | CASSSYGSRETQYF
TRBJ1-2 | TRBV7-2 | few | NA | TGTGCCAGCAGCTTAGGCAGGGCTAACTATGGCTACACCTTC | CASSLGRANYGYTF
TRBJ2-5 | TRBV5-1 | NA | NA | TGCGCCAGCAAGAGCCAGCCGGGAAATAAAGAGACCCAGTACTTC | CASKSQPGNKETQYF
TRBJ2-7 | TRBV12-3/TRBV12-4 | few | NA | TGTGCCAGCAGACCGGAGGGCCGGGGATACGAGCAGTACTTC | CASRPEGRGYEQYF
TRBJ1-1 | TRBV7-2 | NA | NA | TGTGCCAGCAGCTTCAAAACTAACACTGAAGCTTTCTTT | CASSFKTNTEAFF
TRBJ2-6 | TRBV10-3 | NA | NA | TGTGCCAACGGGGGTTCGGGGGCCAACGTCCTGACTTTC | CANGGSGANVLTF
TRBJ2-1 | TRBV15 | NA | TRBD1 | TGTGCCACCAGCAGAGAAAGGACAGGGGATGAGCAGTTCTTC | CATSRERTGDEQFF